A selection of T cell receptor beta chains follows, all from one sample in a study of somatic mutations in cytotoxic T cells in rheumatoid arthritis. This table comes from immunoSEQ multiplex PCR, and its TCRdb copy is limited to in-frame clones, with some not included. The repertoire holds over 8,500 clones, with approximately 70% as singletons. Material for sequencing was CD8+ T cells sorted from blood. These receptors were taken from a man aged 60 to 75 in good health. The CDR3 runs from the conserved cysteine through the conserved F or W. The D gene is left open where the match is weak. The size of a clone is reported for some rows only, either as once, few or many, or as a class for expanded clones.

>TRBV11-1|TRBJ2-2|.|.
CASSSGTGELFF
TGTGCCAGCAGCTCAGGGACCGGGGAGCTGTTTTTT
>TRBV27|TRBJ2-7|.|.
CASSLTGVREQYF
TGTGCCAGCAGTCTGACTGGAGTACGAGAGCAGTACTTC
>TRBV4-3|TRBJ2-2|TRBD2|.
CASSQGSRIAGGLSTGELFF
TGCGCCAGCAGCCAAGGATCCCGAATAGCGGGAGGGTTAAGCACCGGGGAGCTGTTTTTT
>TRBV29-1|TRBJ2-1|.|once
CSAPAYNEQFF
TGCAGCGCCCCGGCATACAATGAGCAGTTCTTC
>TRBV28|TRBJ2-7|TRBD2|.
CASSFTTGRELYEQYF
TGTGCCAGCAGTTTTACCACGGGGCGGGAGCTGTACGAGCAGTACTTC
>TRBV5-4|TRBJ2-5|TRBD2|.
CASRTSGGAAKTQYF
TGTGCCAGCCGGACTAGCGGGGGGGCTGCGAAGACCCAGTACTTC
>TRBV6-5|TRBJ2-2|.|.
CASSFSGELFF
TGTGCCAGCAGCTTTAGCGGGGAGCTGTTTTTT
>TRBV27|TRBJ2-5|.|.
CASSQTPQETQYF
TGTGCCAGCAGTCAAACCCCCCAAGAGACCCAGTACTTC
>TRBV28|TRBJ2-1|.|.
CASSLSRNEQFF
TGTGCCAGCAGTCTAAGCAGGAATGAGCAGTTCTTC
>TRBV10-3|TRBJ2-1|TRBD1|.
CAISLRDRAYNEQFF
TGTGCCATCAGTCTCCGGGACAGGGCATACAATGAGCAGTTCTTC
>TRBV6-1|TRBJ2-7|.|.
CASSGESYEQYF
TGTGCCAGCAGTGGAGAGTCCTACGAGCAGTACTTC
>TRBV27|TRBJ2-1|.|.
CASSPTISYNEQFF
TGTGCCAGCAGTCCGACCATCTCCTACAATGAGCAGTTCTTC
>TRBV6-6|TRBJ1-5|TRBD1|.
CASSSGQGRQPQHF
TGTGCCAGCAGTTCAGGACAGGGAAGGCAGCCCCAGCATTTT
>TRBV4-3|TRBJ2-1|.|.
CASSQDQGWNEQFF
TGCGCCAGCAGCCAAGACCAGGGGTGGAATGAGCAGTTCTTC
>TRBV27|TRBJ2-7|.|.
CASSSRTDSSPYEQYF
TGTGCCAGCAGTTCACGGACAGATTCCTCTCCCTACGAGCAGTACTTC
>TRBV4-2|TRBJ2-3|.|.
CASSQAGTENTQYF
TGTGCCAGCAGCCAAGCAGGCACCGAGAATACGCAGTATTTT
>TRBV6-1|TRBJ2-2|TRBD1|.
CASSRTGAGAGELFF
TGTGCCAGCAGTCGGACAGGGGCGGGAGCCGGGGAGCTGTTTTTT
>TRBV30|TRBJ2-3|.|.
CAWSVPTGDTQYF
TGTGCCTGGAGTGTACCCACGGGAGATACGCAGTATTTT
>TRBV19|TRBJ2-1|TRBD2|.
CASSLPSGGAYNEQFF
TGTGCCAGTAGTCTACCGAGCGGGGGAGCCTACAATGAGCAGTTCTTC
>TRBV30|TRBJ1-6|.|.
CAWSKRAYSPLHF
TGTGCCTGGAGTAAAAGGGCGTATTCACCCCTCCACTTT